The sequence of this T cell receptor beta chain was determined in a study of blood T cell repertoires in COVID-19. On the study more broadly: The samples span acute and convalescent COVID-19 from the United States, Italy and Spain. The analysed material was cDNA or gDNA that came from T cells, B-cell-depleted T cells, or PBMCs.

Patients at the Seattle site were enrolled during active infection and followed longitudinally. Methods used by the authors: From reference gene primer amplification, estimates of nucleated cell counts were derived. Clones were sequenced by immunoSEQ multiplex PCR, and TCRdb holds only the in-frame ones, with some missing. Clone size and V and J calls were adopted from that table, with D and trimming inferred from the DNA. This sample has 250,000 or so clones, with around 89% found just once. Trimming removed 3 bases from V and 1 base from J, with 12 bases in between. CDR3 length: 15 amino acids. Germline-derived CDR1 and CDR2 are WSHSY and SAAADI.

The TCR was taken from a woman in her sixties with COVID-19, enrolled during active disease. What was sequenced was peripheral blood. The chain has TRBV10-2 and TRBJ1-2; D perhaps matches TRBD1 (5 bases). The CDR3 bases are TGCGCCAGCAGTGATGGTCAGGGCCATAACTATGGCTACACCTTC. Residues: CASSDGQGHNYGYTF.